A selection of T cell receptor beta chains follows, all from one sample in a study of blood T cells in healthy people across ages. TCRdb re-called the 5' RACE reads through MiXCR, storing one row per CDR3 protein. The sample consists of about 1.7 million distinct CDR3 sequences, 28% of them appearing once. Sequencing was carried out using blood. Receptor source: a woman younger than 45 in good health. The CDR3 runs from the conserved cysteine through the conserved F or W. The D gene is left open where the match is weak. Not all rows give a size; the values are once, few, many and, for expanded clones, a class.

D: -
size: -
V: TRBV28
J: TRBJ1-2
DNA: TGTGCCAGCAGTTCCCTGGTCAATGGCTACACCTTC
CDR3: CASSSLVNGYTF

D: TRBD2
size: many
V: TRBV10-3
J: TRBJ2-7
DNA: TGTGCCATTAGGACTAGCGGGAACGAGCAGTACTTC
CDR3: CAIRTSGNEQYF

D: -
size: few
V: TRBV7-9
J: TRBJ1-1
DNA: TGTGCCAGCAGCTCGCCCGCGAGAGGGGAAGCTTTCTTT
CDR3: CASSSPARGEAFF

D: TRBD1
size: many
V: TRBV4-2
J: TRBJ2-4
DNA: TGTGCCAGCAGCCAGGACAGGGATCGCAAAAACATTCAGTACTTC
CDR3: CASSQDRDRKNIQYF

D: -
size: -
V: TRBV9
J: TRBJ1-1
DNA: TGTGCCATCAGCGGTAGGGGTACTGAAGCTTTCTTT
CDR3: CAISGRGTEAFF

D: -
size: few
V: TRBV20-1
J: TRBJ1-4
DNA: TGCAGTGCTAGACAGGTCAGGCTTGGAGGTGAAAAACTGTTTTTT
CDR3: CSARQVRLGGEKLFF

D: -
size: -
V: TRBV5-1
J: TRBJ1-2
DNA: TGCGCCAGCAGCTTGACCGACGCAGTGGTCAACACCTTC
CDR3: CASSLTDAVVNTF

D: TRBD2
size: few
V: TRBV4-3
J: TRBJ2-1
DNA: TGCGCCAGCAGCCAAGGAAGGACTAGGTTGGGAAATGAGCAGTTCTTC
CDR3: CASSQGRTRLGNEQFF

D: -
size: -
V: TRBV9
J: TRBJ1-6
DNA: TGTGCCAGCAACGTAGCCGGGAGCTCCTATAATTCACCCCTCCACTTT
CDR3: CASNVAGSSYNSPLHF

D: TRBD1
size: few
V: TRBV25-1
J: TRBJ1-1
DNA: TGTGCCAGCAGTGAATGGGGACAGGGAAGGAACACTGAAGCTTTCTTT
CDR3: CASSEWGQGRNTEAFF

D: TRBD2
size: -
V: TRBV20-1
J: TRBJ2-2
DNA: TGCAGTGCTAAGACTAGCGGGGGGCCGGGAGCGGGAACCGGGGAGCTGTTTTTT
CDR3: CSAKTSGGPGAGTGELFF

D: TRBD2
size: few
V: TRBV3-1
J: TRBJ2-1
DNA: TGTGCCAGCAGCCGGACTAGCGGGGGGGGCGTCGACAATGAGCAGTTCTTC
CDR3: CASSRTSGGGVDNEQFF

D: -
size: -
V: TRBV5-1
J: TRBJ1-2
DNA: TGCGCCAGCAGACAGGGATCCGTCTATGGCTACACCTTC
CDR3: CASRQGSVYGYTF

D: TRBD1
size: -
V: TRBV20-1
J: TRBJ1-1
DNA: TGCAGTGCTAGCGGGACAGAAGCTCCTTTGAACACTGAAGCTTTCTTT
CDR3: CSASGTEAPLNTEAFF

D: TRBD1
size: many
V: TRBV5-1
J: TRBJ2-1
DNA: TGCGCCAGCAGCTCCCCAGGGGGATCGTACAATGAGCAGTTCTTC
CDR3: CASSSPGGSYNEQFF

D: -
size: -
V: TRBV4-1
J: TRBJ1-6
DNA: TGCGCCAGCAGCCAAGACGGCAATTATAATTCACCCCTCCACTTT
CDR3: CASSQDGNYNSPLHF

D: -
size: few
V: TRBV7-6
J: TRBJ2-2
DNA: TGTGCCAGCAGCTTCAAGAACACCGGGGAGCTGTTTTTT
CDR3: CASSFKNTGELFF

D: -
size: many
V: TRBV10-3
J: TRBJ2-1
DNA: TGTGCCATCAGTGAGTCTCGGGGGACTGAGCAGTTCTTC
CDR3: CAISESRGTEQFF

D: TRBD2
size: few
V: TRBV29-1
J: TRBJ2-3
DNA: TGCAGCGTTGGCCGGGACTATCAAGGCGATACGCAGTATTTT
CDR3: CSVGRDYQGDTQYF

D: TRBD1
size: few
V: TRBV5-1
J: TRBJ1-1
DNA: TGCGCCAGCAGCCGGGCCGGGACAGGGATTCCTTTGAACACTGAAGCTTTCTTT
CDR3: CASSRAGTGIPLNTEAFF

D: TRBD1
size: many
V: TRBV19
J: TRBJ2-4
DNA: TGTGCCAGTAGTACGCTAACACAAGGACAGGAATTCGGCATTCAGTACTTC
CDR3: CASSTLTQGQEFGIQYF

D: -
size: many
V: TRBV7-2
J: TRBJ2-6
DNA: TGTGCCAGCAGCTTCCCTTCAGGGGCCAACGTCCTGACTTTC
CDR3: CASSFPSGANVLTF

D: TRBD1
size: many
V: TRBV20-1
J: TRBJ2-1
DNA: TGCAGTGCTACAGCGGACAGGGGGGTAAATGAGCAGTTCTTC
CDR3: CSATADRGVNEQFF

D: -
size: few
V: TRBV6-1
J: TRBJ1-5
DNA: TGTGCCAGCAGCCTACGGCGTAGGACAGAATATAGCAATCAGCCCCAGCATTTT
CDR3: CASSLRRRTEYSNQPQHF

D: TRBD1
size: many
V: TRBV7-9
J: TRBJ2-5
DNA: TGTGCCAGCAGCCATATGACGACCAAGACAGGGAGAGAGACCCAGTACTTC
CDR3: CASSHMTTKTGRETQYF

D: -
size: -
V: TRBV3-1
J: TRBJ1-1
DNA: TGTGCCAGCAGCCCGCGCCTACGGGGGCGGGACACTGAAGCTTTCTTT
CDR3: CASSPRLRGRDTEAFF

D: TRBD2
size: -
V: TRBV29-1
J: TRBJ2-5
DNA: TGCAGCGTTGATGGGATGAGCGGGGCCCTGGGGGAGACCCAGTACTTC
CDR3: CSVDGMSGALGETQYF

D: TRBD1
size: -
V: TRBV12-5
J: TRBJ1-2
DNA: TGTGCTAGTGGTTTCCAGAGAGGAGACAGGGAAAACTATGGCTACACCTTC
CDR3: CASGFQRGDRENYGYTF

D: TRBD1
size: -
V: TRBV20-1
J: TRBJ2-7
DNA: TGCAGTGCTAGCCGGACAGGTGGGACCTACGAGCAGTACTTC
CDR3: CSASRTGGTYEQYF

D: TRBD2
size: many
V: TRBV20-1
J: TRBJ2-7
DNA: TGCAGTGCTAGAGCTCATCTAGCGGCCTTGGAGCAGTACTTC
CDR3: CSARAHLAALEQYF

D: -
size: many
V: TRBV7-9
J: TRBJ2-5
DNA: TGTGCCAGCAGCTTCAACTCCGGGACAAAAGAGACCCAGTACTTC
CDR3: CASSFNSGTKETQYF

D: -
size: -
V: TRBV24-1
J: TRBJ2-3
DNA: TGTGCCACCAGTGAGACTTGGGACCCCACAGATACGCAGTATTTT
CDR3: CATSETWDPTDTQYF

D: TRBD2
size: few
V: TRBV12-3/TRBV12-4
J: TRBJ2-7
DNA: TGTGCCAGCAGCCCCGCCGCGGGAGGGTCCTACAATGAGCAGTACTTC
CDR3: CASSPAAGGSYNEQYF

D: -
size: -
V: TRBV12-3/TRBV12-4
J: TRBJ2-1
DNA: TGTGCCAGCAGTTCGATGTTGGGGACCGAGCAGTTCTTC
CDR3: CASSSMLGTEQFF

D: -
size: -
V: TRBV18
J: TRBJ2-1
DNA: TGTGCCAGCTCACCACCGGGTGATAGAGGTAATGAGCAGTTCTTC
CDR3: CASSPPGDRGNEQFF

D: -
size: -
V: TRBV7-9
J: TRBJ1-2
DNA: TGTGCCAGCAGCTCTCGACAAGGCCGAGGCTACACCTTC
CDR3: CASSSRQGRGYTF

D: TRBD1
size: -
V: TRBV27
J: TRBJ2-7
DNA: TGTGCCAGCAGTTTATCTGCCCTCCGGGACAGAAGCGACGAGCGGTACTTC
CDR3: CASSLSALRDRSDERYF

D: -
size: few
V: TRBV28
J: TRBJ1-2
DNA: TGTGCCAGTAGCACAAGGACAGTTACAGCTAACTATGGCTACACCTTC
CDR3: CASSTRTVTANYGYTF

D: -
size: few
V: TRBV20-1
J: TRBJ1-1
DNA: TGCAGTGCTAAGACCCAGGGTATCACTGAAGCTTTCTTT
CDR3: CSAKTQGITEAFF

D: -
size: -
V: TRBV20-1
J: TRBJ2-1
DNA: TGCAGTGCTAAACGAGGGGGTGGTGAGCAGTTCTTC
CDR3: CSAKRGGGEQFF

D: TRBD1
size: many
V: TRBV10-3
J: TRBJ1-4
DNA: TGTGCCATCAGCGACAGGGAAAATGAAAAACTGTTTTTT
CDR3: CAISDRENEKLFF

D: -
size: -
V: TRBV6-5
J: TRBJ2-1
DNA: TGTGCCAGCGCGGGTCGAAGCCGGAGCAATGAGCAGTTCTTC
CDR3: CASAGRSRSNEQFF

D: TRBD1
size: few
V: TRBV15
J: TRBJ1-2
DNA: TGTGCCACCAGCAGAGATTATCCAGGGGGCCCCGGCACGGAGCGCTACACCTTC
CDR3: CATSRDYPGGPGTERYTF

D: TRBD1
size: -
V: TRBV6-6
J: TRBJ2-3
DNA: TGTGCCAGCAGATTACAGGGGGCCGGCAATCAGCCCCAGTATTTT
CDR3: CASRLQGAGNQPQYF

D: -
size: -
V: TRBV20-1
J: TRBJ1-5
DNA: TGCAGTGCTCAAATGGGGCGTGATCAGCCCCAGCATTTT
CDR3: CSAQMGRDQPQHF

D: TRBD1
size: -
V: TRBV12-3/TRBV12-4
J: TRBJ1-2
DNA: TGTGCCAGCAGCAAACAGGGACAGTTATATGGCTACACCTTC
CDR3: CASSKQGQLYGYTF

D: TRBD1
size: -
V: TRBV10-3
J: TRBJ1-2
DNA: TGTGCCATCTCGGGGACAGAGTATGGCTACACCTTC
CDR3: CAISGTEYGYTF